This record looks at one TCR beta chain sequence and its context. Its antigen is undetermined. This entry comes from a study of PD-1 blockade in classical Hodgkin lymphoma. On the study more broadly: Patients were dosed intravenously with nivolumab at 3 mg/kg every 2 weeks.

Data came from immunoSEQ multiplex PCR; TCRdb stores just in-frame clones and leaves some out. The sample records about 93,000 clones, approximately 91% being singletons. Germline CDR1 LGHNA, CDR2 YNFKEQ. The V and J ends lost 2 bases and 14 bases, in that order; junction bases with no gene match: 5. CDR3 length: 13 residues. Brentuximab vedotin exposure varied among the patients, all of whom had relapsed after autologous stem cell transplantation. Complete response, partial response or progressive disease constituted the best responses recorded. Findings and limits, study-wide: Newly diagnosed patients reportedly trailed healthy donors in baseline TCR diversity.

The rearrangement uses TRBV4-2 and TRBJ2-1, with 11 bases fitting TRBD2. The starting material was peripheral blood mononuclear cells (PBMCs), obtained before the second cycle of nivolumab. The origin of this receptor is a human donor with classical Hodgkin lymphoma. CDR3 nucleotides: TGTGCCAGCAGCCAAACGGGACTAGCGGTGAAGTTCTTC. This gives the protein CASSQTGLAVKFF.